These 22 T cell receptor beta chains were all obtained from the same sample, sequenced in a study of T cells in Graves' hyperthyroidism and ophthalmopathy. There were TCR beta CDR3 regions amplified from RNA transcripts. First-round RT-PCR of the TCR CDR3 relied on the HTBI primer set. TCRdb recomputed calls from the multiplex PCR reads with MiXCR, one row per CDR3 protein. The sample lists 450,000 to 650,000 distinct CDR3 sequences, around 21% occurring once. Specimen: blood. These receptors originate from a man younger than 35 with Graves' hyperthyroidism.

This clonotype showed up many times. The V gene is TRBV11-2, the J gene TRBJ1-2; TRBD1 matches 7 bases. Trimming at V came to 4 bases and at J to 4 bases, leaving 3 bases not matched to a gene. Germline V lookup: CDR1 SGHAT, CDR2 FQNNGV. CDR3 length equals 13 residues. CDR3 region: CASSSGTAYGYTF. CDR3 nucleotide sequence: TGTGCCAGCAGCTCCGGGACAGCCTATGGCTACACCTTC.

The chain joins TRBV20-1 to TRBJ2-5; D remains unclear. The CDR3 sequence is 13 residues long. Germline V gives CDR1 DFQATT, CDR2 SNEGSKA (reference sequence). V gave up 3 bases and J gave up 4 bases, with 12 bases separating them. For the CDR3, the DNA is TGCAGTGCTAGGCTTCTAGTACGAGAGACCCAGTACTTC. It yields the protein CSARLLVRETQYF.

In nucleotides, the CDR3 is TGTGCCAGCAGCCGCATAGGGGTTTCCCCAGAAGCTTTCTTT. Protein: CASSRIGVSPEAFF. The rearrangement uses TRBV7-6 and TRBJ1-1; possibly TRBD1 for D (5 bases). With 5 bases removed from V and 8 bases from J, the gap between germline ends came to 18 bases. There are 14 residues in the CDR3. Germline V gene data show CDR1 as SGHVS and CDR2 as FNYEAQ.

This clonotype was seen only once. The chain uses TRBV29-1 and TRBJ2-7; TRBD1 might be the D (6 bases). V was cut by 4 bases and J by 1 base, with 14 bases left in between. Germline CDR1 reads SQVTM; CDR2 reads ANQGSEA. This CDR3 comprises 14 residues. CDR3 coding DNA: TGCAGCGTTGGGGAAAACACAGGGTCCTACGAGCAGTACTTC. Its translation is CSVGENTGSYEQYF.

This clonotype was detected many times. The rearrangement joins TRBV24-1 to TRBJ2-2, with D possibly matching TRBD1 (5 bases). The CDR3 is 14 amino acids. V shed 7 bases and J shed 2 bases, with 10 bases lying between them. Germline-derived CDR1 and CDR2 are KGHDR and SFDVKD. The CDR3 DNA follows: TGTGCCACCAGGGGCAGGGTCAACACCGGGGAGCTGTTTTTT. As protein: CATRGRVNTGELFF.

This clonotype was observed at least ten times. J is TRBJ2-5 and V is TRBV6-5; 8 positions match TRBD2. Germline V gene data show CDR1 as MNHEY and CDR2 as SVGAGI. There are 15 residues in the CDR3. The ends lost 0 bases at V and 5 bases at J; junction bases unmatched: 5. The CDR3 sequence is CASSYSVGGEETQYF. As DNA, the CDR3 is TGTGCCAGCAGTTACTCGGTCGGGGGGGAGGAGACCCAGTACTTC.

J is TRBJ1-2 and V is TRBV7-2; TRBD1 matches at 8 bases. There are 15 residues in the CDR3. V trimming: 5 bases; J trimming: 7 bases; junction bases outside the gene matches: 12. Per the germline V gene, CDR1 is SGHTA and CDR2 is FQGNSA. The DNA for the CDR3 is TGTGCCAGCAGCCGAGGCGGACAGGGTGTGGCTGGCTACACCTTC. Protein product: CASSRGGQGVAGYTF.

This clonotype was seen ten or more times. CDR3 sequence (DNA): TGTGCCAGCTCCTTGGTGAGGAACACTGAAGCTTTCTTT. This encodes CASSLVRNTEAFF. This sequence joins TRBV11-3 and TRBJ1-1, with D unclear. Trimming left V 8 bases short and J 1 base short, with 11 bases between. CDR3 size: 13 residues. Germline lookup yields CDR1 SGHNT and CDR2 YENEEA.

As regards this clonotype: A clone one base away is much larger, so this may be a read error. The CDR3 sequence: CASSDGRGGAGSTEALF. The CDR3 nucleotides are TGTGCCAGCAGTGATGGCAGGGGGGGGGCGGGAAGCACTGAAGCTCTCTTT. The chain couples TRBV6-1 to TRBJ1-1, with 7 positions matching TRBD1. Germline V gene lookup returns CDR1 MNHNS and CDR2 SASEGT. The CDR3 consists of 17 residues.

The chain uses TRBV20-1 and TRBJ1-1; 8 nucleotides match TRBD1. The CDR3 consists of 13 residues. In germline, CDR1 is DFQATT, CDR2 SNEGSKA (reference sequence). J lost 1 base, V lost 7 bases, and 5 bases had no gene match. CDR3 in DNA: TGCAGTGTCTCCGGGACAGGGAACACTGAAGCTTTCTTT. Translating gives CSVSGTGNTEAFF.

This clonotype came up many times. The chain is built from TRBV19 and TRBJ1-5, with a tentative D call TRBD1 (6 bases). From germline, CDR1 is LNHDA and CDR2 SQIVND (reference sequence). This CDR3 comprises 16 residues. V gave up 1 base and J gave up 1 base, with 11 bases separating them. The CDR3: CASSIVRTASNQPQHF. The CDR3 nucleotides read TGTGCCAGTAGTATAGTTAGGACAGCGAGCAATCAGCCCCAGCATTTT.

This clonotype was counted many times. V usage is TRBV28 and J usage is TRBJ2-5, with D uncertain. Deletions cut 4 bases from V and 5 bases from J, with 11 bases between. Germline CDR1 reads MDHEN; CDR2 reads SYDVKM. There are 13 residues in the CDR3. CDR3 sequence (DNA): TGTGCCAGCAGTTCGGGCTCGTCGGAGACCCAGTACTTC. It is translated as CASSSGSSETQYF. The full variable domain, in which reference TRBV28 and TRBJ2-5 provide the parts outside the CDR3, is DVKVTQSSRYLVKRTGEKVFLECVQDMDHENMFWYRQDPGLGLRLIYFSYDVKMKEKGDIPEGYSVSREKKERFSLILESASTNQTSMYLCASSSGSSETQYFGPGTRLLVL.

Notes on this clonotype: Its ends do not fully match the called genes, so a read error is possible. The J gene is TRBJ1-1, the V gene TRBV5-5, with D unclear. Germline assignment: CDR1 SGHKS and CDR2 YYEKEE (reference sequence). This CDR3 contains 15 residues. CDR3 nucleotide sequence: TGTGCCTGCAGCTTGGTAGGTTGGGAGGGAGCTGAAGCTTTCTTT. Its translation: CACSLVGWEGAEAFF.

The table lists this clonotype with a count of one. The chain employs TRBV6-1 and TRBJ1-1; D possibly corresponds to TRBD1 (5 bases). Per germline, CDR1 MNHNS and CDR2 SASEGT. V shed 6 bases and J shed 4 bases, with 12 bases lying between them. CDR3 length equals 13 residues. The CDR3 region is CASSGGEGTEAFF. In DNA form, the CDR3 reads TGTGCCAGCAGCGGAGGGGAGGGCACTGAAGCTTTCTTT.

This clonotype came up many times. With a much larger clone just one base away, this may be a read error. The rearrangement uses TRBV6-1 and TRBJ2-5; 7 bases are shared with TRBD2. Germline loops: CDR1 MNHNS, CDR2 SASEGT. The CDR3 totals 12 residues. The CDR3: CASTSSGETKYF. CDR3 DNA: TGTGCCAGCACCTCTAGCGGAGAGACCAAGTACTTC.

The rearrangement joins TRBV7-2 to TRBJ2-5, with a tentative D call TRBD2 (7 bases). Trimming left V 5 bases short and J 4 bases short, with 14 bases between. The CDR3 contains 14 residues. CDR1 is SGHTA and CDR2 is FQGNSA in the germline V gene. The CDR3 nucleotides read TGTGCCAGCAGCAGGGGGGGTGTAGGAGAGACCCAGTACTTC. This sequence encodes CASSRGGVGETQYF. The variable domain in full, with the rest retrieved from reference TRBV7-2 and TRBJ2-5, is GAGVSQSPSNKVTEKGKDVELRCDPISGHTALYWYRQSLGQGLEFLIYFQGNSAPDKSGLPSDRFSAERTGGSVSTLTIQRTQQEDSAVYLCASSRGGVGETQYFGPGTRLLVL.

The chain couples TRBV20-1 to TRBJ2-7, with D perhaps being TRBD1 or TRBD2 (6 bases each). Germline CDR1 and CDR2: DFQATT and SNEGSKA (reference sequence). The CDR3 consists of 12 residues. V gave up 5 bases and J gave up 7 bases, with 15 bases separating them. CDR3 coding DNA: TGCAGTGCTCCCATCGGGGGCCGGGAGCAGTACTTC. It codes for CSAPIGGREQYF.

A few counts support this clonotype. This chain joins TRBV20-1 and TRBJ1-1; 7 positions agree with TRBD1. The length of the CDR3 is 13 residues. The germline CDR1 and CDR2 sequences are DFQATT and SNEGSKA (reference sequence). V gave up 1 base and J gave up 7 bases; unmatched junction bases: 6. The CDR3 loop reads CSARARGQGEAFF. CDR3 DNA sequence: TGCAGTGCTAGAGCGAGGGGGCAAGGTGAAGCTTTCTTT.

This chain uses TRBV7-8 with TRBJ1-5, with D perhaps matching TRBD1 (6 bases). V lost 0 bases to trimming and J lost 0 bases, with 15 bases between them. Germline assignment: CDR1 SGHVS and CDR2 FQNEAQ. The CDR3 consists of 18 residues. CDR3 bases: TGTGCCAGCAGCTTAGCGCCCAGGGGCCTCTATAGCAATCAGCCCCAGCATTTT. It translates to CASSLAPRGLYSNQPQHF.

Here the CDR3 reads CASSLGQRGTGELFF. The CDR3 region has the DNA TGTGCCAGCAGTTTAGGGCAACGGGGCACCGGGGAGCTGTTTTTT. This chain uses TRBV12-3 or TRBV12-4 with TRBJ2-2; possible D gene TRBD2, 5 bases. V lost 1 base and J 4 bases, leaving 10 bases between the germline ends. This CDR3 is 15 amino acids long.

The chain couples TRBV12-3 or TRBV12-4 to TRBJ1-1, with TRBD1 identical over 7 bases. The CDR3 extends over 14 amino acids. Trimming took 4 bases from V and 1 from J; bases not matched to a gene: 3. CDR3 in DNA: TGTGCCAGCAGTTGGCAGGGGGGGAACACTGAAGCTTTCTTT. Encoded protein: CASSWQGGNTEAFF.

This clonotype was seen a handful of times. The chain combines TRBV28 with TRBJ1-4; D gene unclear. This CDR3 region has 13 residues. The germline V gene encodes CDR1 MDHEN and CDR2 SYDVKM. The V gene lost 6 bases and the J gene lost 6 bases, with 11 bases spanning the gap. This chain's CDR3 is CASSPGGDEKLFF. CDR3 sequence (DNA): TGTGCCAGCAGCCCCGGCGGTGATGAAAAACTGTTTTTT.